The entry below describes one TCR beta chain. In its sample, this clone was seen once. No cognate antigen has been identified for it. No base qualities exist here, and no much larger clone lies one base off it. The germline V gene provides CDR1 MGHRA and CDR2 YSYEKL. Deletion took 6 bases off V and 0 bases off J, with a span of 12 bases between the germline ends. The CDR3 goes from the cysteine to the phenylalanine over 15 residues. The read is trimmed to its CDR3 DNA, 45 bases read in frame from base 1. The library came from the immunoSEQ multiplex PCR assay. The multiplex PCR relied on a mix of 60 forward primers for TCR Vbeta segments and 13 reverse primers for TCR Jbeta segments. Amplification of the CDR3 region of rearranged TCR beta genes was performed with a multiplex PCR assay on genomic DNA. The amplified TCR beta libraries were sequenced on the Illumina HiSeq System as 87-base-pair reads. Under the source paper's analysis protocol: In a later analysis, around 80 million unique TCR beta chains were counted across the 690 or so repertoires, and around 10 million of these chains were shared by at least two donors. A nearest-neighbor algorithm error-corrected the raw reads and collapsed the reads into unique sequences, merging closely related sequences to remove PCR and sequencing errors. CDR3 sequences were aligned to IMGT reference sequences to assign V, D and J gene segments. For a sequence to be retained, a match of at least six nucleotides to both a V gene segment and a J gene segment was required. Rearrangements were classified as productive when the CDR3 lacked stop codons and remained in frame with V and J, and all other rearrangements were classified as non-productive. Following IMGT convention, CDR3 was defined as the stretch from the second conserved V-encoded cysteine to the conserved J-encoded phenylalanine. The earlier analysis of around 640 of the donors excluded sequences that lacked an unambiguous match to a single V gene segment. In an earlier analysis of several hundred of the donors, V segments were called functional above 56.7% productive rearrangements and were called segregating when the between-donor standard deviation exceeded 5%. A statistical classification framework was built to diagnose cytomegalovirus status from the catalog of TCR beta chain sequences. V and J gene assignment, in a later analysis, came from comparing TCR nucleotide sequences with IMGT/GENE-DB human TR gene sequences. The TCRdist pipeline was used in a later analysis to assign CDR3 sequences and most-parsimonious VDJ recombination scenarios. In a later analysis, each TCR beta chain was defined by its CDR3 amino acid sequence together with its V-gene family, and reads lacking a unique V-gene family were excluded. As a way to deal with suspected cross-contamination and a sequencing artifact, a later analysis dropped roughly 620 nucleotide sequences that were highly shared and had low generation probability. In a later analysis, a clonal expansion index was calculated for each public chain from normalized within-repertoire ranks of inferred template counts. Generation probabilities in a later analysis came from a VDJ recombination model fitted to out-of-frame rearrangements, and those results were checked against IGoR. In a later analysis, TCR-TCR, TCR-HLA and TCR-CMV co-occurrence was scored with hypergeometric tests, and a repertoire-size bias correction was applied to TCR pairs. A later analysis estimated false discovery rates by permuting HLA or CMV assignments 20 times. A later analysis grouped co-occurring TCRs with DBSCAN, adding TCRdist sequence similarity when clustering within HLA-allele-positive subsets. For co-occurrence clustering, repertoires with fewer than 30,000 or more than 120,000 public chains were excluded, along with five repertoires with anomalous nucleotide sharing. Entries here come from immuneACCESS through TCRdb and include only in-frame sequences with V and J called. Some clones fail to appear in such tables; in the studies checked, an unresolved V gene covers under half of the shortfall, and the cause of the remainder is unknown. V, J and clone size are taken as reported in that table, and D and trimming were inferred from the DNA itself. This sample comprises over 150,000 clones, roughly nine tenths of them detected only once. Of the sample, 0.75% to 0.95% falls within the top ten clones.

The cohort comprised 666 healthy bone marrow donors. At the time of sampling, all cohort members were nominally healthy, though unrecorded immune exposures were likely present. The donor tested CMV seronegative, placing the donor among the 300 to 400 seronegative members of the cohort. Each donor provided a peripheral blood sample, and peripheral blood mononuclear cells were used for TCR beta sequencing. The Qiagen DNeasy Blood Extraction Kit was used to extract genomic DNA from the blood cell samples. These data come from a study of cytomegalovirus exposure and HLA in healthy donors (dated by TCRdb to the late 2010s). Some background on the complete study: In an earlier analysis of 550 to 750 of the donors, 276 Gb of sequence data and 90 million to 130 million unique TCR beta sequences from about 180 million T cells were reported. Approximately 300 gigabases of sequencing data and 70 million to 95 million unique TCR sequences made up an early release that covered 500 to 700 HLA-typed donors. Among the roughly 390 genotyped donors, approximately 77% belonged to the genetic ancestry cluster associated with self-reported Caucasian donors. The aim of the study was to test whether cataloging public T cell receptors could identify signatures of past pathogen exposure. Using immunosequencing, the study profiled T cell repertoires from some 670 subjects and related those repertoires to cytomegalovirus serostatus. Besides the first cohort of approximately 710 subjects, a separate validation cohort made up of 120 different subjects was used. The study combined high-throughput TCR immunosequencing, statistical association of individual TCRs with disease status, and machine learning to predict cytomegalovirus infection status. To study patterns of TCR occurrence, a later analysis re-analyzed previously published TCR beta repertoires from more than 550 donors and added high-resolution HLA genotyping. The later analysis used no new phenotypic data to find candidate immune exposures, relying instead on TCR beta sequences and their occurrence across donors. An earlier analysis of approximately 630 of the donors applied high-throughput TCR beta sequencing to assess whether each TCR beta V gene segment acted as functional or pseudogenic. Alongside the repertoire data, information on donor age, sex, ethnicity and CMV serostatus was compiled. A later genetic analysis took genome-wide SNP genotypes for about 55% of the 666 donors and used that subset as a discovery cohort. All discovery cohort repertoires had been generated on a single sequencing platform. HLA typing covered class I and class II loci at four-digit resolution. Typing coverage differed by locus: A, B, C, DRB1 and DQB1 were typed in roughly 620-630 donors, DQA1 in about 500, DPA1 in around 600, and DPB1 in approximately 450. Because of strong linkage in the cohort, roughly five DR-DQ haplotypes were treated as single units for association and clustering. On average, 235,054 unique TCR beta nucleotide sequences were sequenced per donor among some 430 genotyped donors of the cohort, with roughly a sixth of those sequences being non-productive. Overall results and qualifications from the work: According to a later analysis, TCR association rates differed among HLA loci, with DRB1 alleles showing the most associated TCRs and HLA-C alleles showing the fewest. In vitro tests confirmed that a few of the cytomegalovirus-associated TCR beta chains recognize cytomegalovirus antigens. This cohort had only TCR beta chains sequenced, and the lack of alpha or paired-chain data limited which features could be detected. An earlier analysis of 587 of the donors showed that most TCR beta V segments appeared in productive rearrangements either about 90% or about 30% of the time, which broadly matched IMGT annotations. When HLA alleles, especially DR and DQ, strongly co-occurred, attributing TCR associations to individual alleles was difficult. In a later genetic analysis, fewer N-insertions in productive TCRs were reported among donors in an Asian-associated ancestry cluster than the approximately 670-donor mean. A later analysis associated 15,000 or so TCR beta sequences with specific HLA alleles at a false discovery rate of 0.05. A further reported finding was that TCR beta sequences accurately predicted the HLA-A and HLA-B alleles for most subjects in the first cohort. Sequencing depth was assumed to be roughly uniform across donors in the presence/absence analyses, though that assumption may not hold. In the study, about 150 TCR beta chains were listed as associated with cytomegalovirus. A group of highly shared sequence variants was considered likely to be a technical artifact of the sequencing pipeline. A later genetic analysis associated a missense DCLRE1C variant with V-gene and J-gene trimming of TCR beta chains, and an independent cohort replicated the association. The only immune exposure information available for the cohort was CMV serostatus. In a later analysis, most CMV-associated TCR beta chains were found to appear HLA-restricted, with HLA associations seemingly driven largely by CMV exposure. Because counts were too low, approximately 18 rarely observed V segments, including chromosome 9 orphons, were excluded from the earlier analysis of fewer than 650 of the donors. Because HLA typing was missing for some donors at each locus, association tests included only the typed subset. In a later analysis, HLA-associated TCR beta chains were found to be more clonally expanded and to have lower generation probabilities than equally common non-associated chains. Cytomegalovirus status was reported to be diagnosed by the classifier with high specificity and sensitivity in both the original and validation cohorts. According to the authors, the approach could potentially be generalized to other disease states and immunological phenotypes. Linkage disequilibrium might explain the correlated functional status among segregating V segments, but an unknown experimental factor could not be ruled out. The 87-base-pair reads could not distinguish some IMGT-functional V segments, including TRBV6-2 and TRBV6-3, so those segments were excluded. Most TCR sequences were observed very rarely across donors, whereas some public TCRs were present in many individuals. A later analysis reported that several top co-occurrence clusters appeared linked to parvovirus B19, influenza, CMV and Epstein-Barr virus.

The specimen was PBMCs. The chain was built from TRBV4-1 and TRBJ2-1; the D gene is perhaps TRBD2, on 6 matching bases. This clonotype originated in a woman aged 25 to 39 in good health and CMV-seronegative. CDR3 sequence: CASRAGSDSYNEQFF. The DNA is TGCGCCAGCAGGGCGGGGAGTGACTCCTACAATGAGCAGTTCTTC.